This TCR beta chain emerged from a study of kidney transplant recipient with SARS-CoV-2 infection. This clonotype occurred many times. V shed 6 bases and J 2 bases; nucleotides not matched to a gene: 9. The CDR3 spans 14 residues. Germline V gene sequence: CDR1 DFQATT, CDR2 SNEGSKA (reference sequence). TCRdb passed the reads through MiXCR, listing each CDR3 protein once. Found here are 200,000 to 300,000 distinct CDR3 sequences, about 30% of them singletons; the top ten hold under 7.5%. This chain links TRBV20-1 with TRBJ1-2; the match to TRBD1 covers 7 bases. The sequence came from a male patient in his 30s who had COVID-19 and was a kidney transplant recipient. Some T cells here may be from the graft donor. The material was a blood sample, obtained at baseline and on roughly day 120 from a kidney transplant recipient. The CDR3, as DNA: TGCAGTGCATTGGACAGGAAATACAACTATGGCTACACCTTC. Residues: CSALDRKYNYGYTF.